This paragraph covers one T cell receptor beta chain sequence. This clonotype was detected ten times or more. Which antigen it targets is not known. Base qualities are missing; no much larger clone stands one base away. The sample belongs to a study of breast tumors, draining lymph nodes, adjacent tissues (dated by TCRdb to 2016 to 2017). With regard to the full study: In breast cancer patients, the study compared the TCR beta repertoires of tumor, adjacent nontumor tissue and axillary lymph nodes. The study aimed to assess the relationships and possible T-cell exchange between tumor, surrounding tissue and draining lymph node repertoires in human breast cancer.

The sample was run on an Illumina HiSeq 2000. Multiplex PCR amplification was used to build the TCR beta chain libraries. High-throughput sequencing was used to analyze the amplified TCR beta chain products. TCRdb trimmed the raw reads at Q25, called clones with MiXCR and kept productive beta chains. Each CDR3 protein gets just one entry, which takes the most common genes and DNA from the rows behind it. For this sample the table gives approximately 170,000 distinct CDR3 sequences, of which 33% were detected only once. Jointly, the top ten make up around 4.5% of the sample. General findings and caveats noted by the study authors: Rather than being directly demonstrated, the conclusion that tumor T cells originate in lymph nodes was presented as consistent with a hypothesis. Tumor T-cell repertoires showed less diversity than lymph node repertoires and more diversity than nontumor tissue repertoires, and tumor T-cell repertoires showed preferential V and J gene usage. The data were judged consistent with most tumor T cells deriving from the lymph node and then expanding within tumor tissue. Tumor and nontumor tissue repertoires were found to be significantly more similar in luminal-like than in basal-like breast cancer.

Germline trimming amounts to 2 bases on V and 3 bases on J, with 3 as the count of junction bases outside the gene matches. CDR1 and CDR2 were assigned from the germline V gene as SGHVS and FQNEAQ. The CDR3 measures 15 amino acids from cysteine to phenylalanine. This entry keeps only the CDR3 DNA: 45 bases, framed from base 1. The lymph node samples were taken from the axillary draining lymph nodes of breast cancer patients. Sequences were obtained from axillary lymph node tissue. The receptor chain draws on TRBV7-8 and TRBJ2-7; 11 middle bases align to TRBD2. This clonotype was sampled from a female donor with breast cancer. Some clones in this sample may be carry-over from other donors' samples. The sequenced DNA: TGTGCCAGCAGCTTAAGACTAGCGGGGAGCTACGAGCAGTACTTC. Its protein product is CASSLRLAGSYEQYF.